The 2 T cell receptor beta chains listed next were all sequenced from one sample in a study of shared clonotypes between healthy human individuals. Sequenced by immunoSEQ multiplex PCR; TCRdb stores in-frame clones only, minus some. The sample lists approximately 2.5 million clones; 80% to 95% were seen once. The sequenced sample consisted of naive CD4+ T cells from PBMCs. Noted subset: CD45RA+ positively selected. The receptors come from a man younger than 35 in good health. Some clones in this sample may be carry-over from other donors' samples.

The rearrangement joins TRBV6-6 to TRBJ1-4, with D hard to call. The CDR3 length is 15 residues. Germline lookup yields CDR1 MNHNY and CDR2 SVGAGI (reference sequence). Trimming removed 4 bases from V and 8 bases from J, with 17 bases in between. CDR3 residues: CASSSPPPGPEKLFF. CDR3 nucleotides: TGTGCCAGCAGTTCGCCCCCTCCCGGCCCGGAAAAACTGTTTTTT.

V and J are TRBV29-1 and TRBJ1-2; D unresolved. The CDR3 contains 14 residues. The V gene's germline CDR1 is SQVTM and CDR2 ANQGSEA. Deletions cut 2 bases from V and 4 bases from J, with 14 bases between. The CDR3 loop is CSVEFWRQPYGYTF. The CDR3 DNA follows: TGCAGCGTTGAATTTTGGAGGCAGCCCTATGGCTACACCTTC.